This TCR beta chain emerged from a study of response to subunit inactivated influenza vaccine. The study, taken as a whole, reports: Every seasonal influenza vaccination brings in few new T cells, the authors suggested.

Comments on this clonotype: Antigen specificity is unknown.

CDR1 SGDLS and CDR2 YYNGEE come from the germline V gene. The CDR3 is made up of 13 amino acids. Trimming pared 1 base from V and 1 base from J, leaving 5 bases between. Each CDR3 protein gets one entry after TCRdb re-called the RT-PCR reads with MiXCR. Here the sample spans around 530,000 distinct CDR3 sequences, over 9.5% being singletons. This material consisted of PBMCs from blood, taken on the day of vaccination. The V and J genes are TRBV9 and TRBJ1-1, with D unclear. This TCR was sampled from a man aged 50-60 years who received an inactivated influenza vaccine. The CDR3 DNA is TGTGCCAGCAGCGTATTACAGAACACTGAAGCTTTCTTT. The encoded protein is CASSVLQNTEAFF.